This TCR beta chain originates from a study of blood T cell repertoires in COVID-19. Whole-study context: Acute and convalescent COVID-19 samples came from the United States, Italy and Spain. The analysed material was cDNA or gDNA that came from T cells, B-cell-depleted T cells, or PBMCs.

Measured with immunoSEQ multiplex PCR; TCRdb has only the in-frame clones, and not every one. Of about 370,000 clones in the sample, 75% to 90% were seen once. The cohort comprised adults aged roughly 18 to 90 years residing in some 24 US areas. Donors in Cohort 3 who had recovered were those with two negative PCRs, healthcare professional clearance, or resolution of their symptoms. The CDR3 sequence is 13 residues long. The V segment lost 5 bases and the J segment 5 bases; nucleotides outside the gene matches: 5. In germline, CDR1 is SQVTM, CDR2 ANQGSEA. Sequenced: PBMCs or T cells enriched from blood (not recorded which). The chain couples TRBV29-1 to TRBJ2-1, with 8 positions matching TRBD2. The TCR comes from a man younger than 30 who had recovered from COVID-19. The CDR3 region is CSVRAGGNNEQFF. Written as DNA, the CDR3 is TGCAGCGTTAGGGCGGGGGGTAACAATGAGCAGTTCTTC.